The rows below give T cell receptor beta chains drawn from one sample of a study of control samples from healthy donors and cancer patients. Repertoires were generated with immunoSEQ multiplex PCR, while TCRdb's copy carries only in-frame clones and drops some. Altogether about 180,000 clones are present, more than 80% being singletons, with the ten largest covering just over 1.4%. The sequencing input was blood. The receptors here all came from a man aged 25 to 45 in good health. Each CDR3 is given with its conserved first and last residue. D genes are given only for firm matches. Size is omitted from some rows. Given values are once, few, many or a class for expanded clones.

V: TRBV27
J: TRBJ2-3
D: TRBD2
size: .
DNA: TGTGCCAGCAGTCTTCGGGAGGGCGCAGATACGCAGTATTTT
CDR3: CASSLREGADTQYF

V: TRBV27
J: TRBJ2-3
D: .
size: .
DNA: TGTGCCAGCAGTACCCGAGGGGGGGGAGGCACAGATACGCAGTATTTT
CDR3: CASSTRGGGGTDTQYF

V: TRBV6-6
J: TRBJ1-1
D: .
size: once
DNA: TGTGCCAGCAGTTACTCGCCCAGGGACACTGAAGCTTTCTTT
CDR3: CASSYSPRDTEAFF

V: TRBV30
J: TRBJ2-2
D: TRBD2
size: .
DNA: TGTGCCTGGAGGGCTAGCGGGAGTGACACCGGGGAGCTGTTTTTT
CDR3: CAWRASGSDTGELFF

V: TRBV2
J: TRBJ1-5
D: TRBD1
size: .
DNA: TGTGCCAGCAGAGAACAGGGGGCATCAGTTCAGCCCCAGCATTTT
CDR3: CASREQGASVQPQHF

V: TRBV2
J: TRBJ1-3
D: .
size: .
DNA: TGTGCCAGCAGGCCCCGCCAGGGTCTCATATATTTT
CDR3: CASRPRQGLIYF

V: TRBV29-1
J: TRBJ2-7
D: TRBD2
size: .
DNA: TGCAGCGTGGGCCGACTAGCGGGAGGCGAGCAGTACTTC
CDR3: CSVGRLAGGEQYF

V: TRBV19
J: TRBJ1-1
D: .
size: .
DNA: TGTGCCAGTAGTATTGGGGCGGGGAACACTGAAGCTTTCTTT
CDR3: CASSIGAGNTEAFF

V: TRBV7-9
J: TRBJ1-1
D: .
size: .
DNA: TGTGCCAGCAGCTCGACTATCCGGACGAGGGGGAACACTGAAGCTTTCTTT
CDR3: CASSSTIRTRGNTEAFF

V: TRBV29-1
J: TRBJ2-1
D: TRBD2
size: .
DNA: TGCAGCGTGGACCCGCGTGGGAGGGGTGAGCAGTTCTTC
CDR3: CSVDPRGRGEQFF

V: TRBV7-2
J: TRBJ2-7
D: .
size: .
DNA: TGTGCCAGCAGCTTAAAAGGCTCCTACGAGCAGTACTTC
CDR3: CASSLKGSYEQYF

V: TRBV7-2
J: TRBJ1-1
D: .
size: many
DNA: TGTGCCAGCAGCTTATCTCTGACGAACACTGAAGCTTTCTTT
CDR3: CASSLSLTNTEAFF

V: TRBV4-2
J: TRBJ1-1
D: .
size: .
DNA: TGTGCCAGCAGCCAAGATCGGCGCTCGGCTTTCTTT
CDR3: CASSQDRRSAFF

V: TRBV13
J: TRBJ2-2
D: TRBD2
size: .
DNA: TGTGCCAGCAGCCCAGTTAGCGGGGGGGGTCCCGGGGAGCTGTTTTTT
CDR3: CASSPVSGGGPGELFF

V: TRBV24-1
J: TRBJ2-1
D: TRBD1
size: .
DNA: TGTGCCACCAGTGACCCCGGGACAGGGGTTGTTGAGCAGTTCTTC
CDR3: CATSDPGTGVVEQFF

V: TRBV29-1
J: TRBJ2-1
D: TRBD2
size: many
DNA: TGCAGCGTTGACGGCGGGAGTAGGAGCAATGAGCAGTTCTTC
CDR3: CSVDGGSRSNEQFF

V: TRBV7-9
J: TRBJ1-6
D: .
size: .
DNA: TGTGCCAGCAGGGCCGGGAACTATAATTCACCCCTCCACTTT
CDR3: CASRAGNYNSPLHF

V: TRBV5-1
J: TRBJ2-1
D: .
size: .
DNA: TGCGCCAGCAGTGTAGGGGATAATAATGAGCAGTTCTTC
CDR3: CASSVGDNNEQFF

V: TRBV6-6
J: TRBJ1-4
D: .
size: .
DNA: TGTGCCAGCAGTGGTCCCCCGGGGCGGTTTTATGAAAAACTGTTTTTT
CDR3: CASSGPPGRFYEKLFF

V: TRBV11-2
J: TRBJ1-2
D: .
size: .
DNA: TGTGCCAGCAGCCGGGACTCCCTAGGATTGGGCTACACCTTC
CDR3: CASSRDSLGLGYTF

V: TRBV6-4
J: TRBJ1-2
D: TRBD1
size: .
DNA: TGTGCCAGCAGTGACGGAACAGGGGGGTCGGGCTATGGCTACACCTTC
CDR3: CASSDGTGGSGYGYTF

V: TRBV6-1
J: TRBJ2-7
D: .
size: once
DNA: TGTGCCAGCAGTGACGACTACTCGCGAGAGCAGTACTTC
CDR3: CASSDDYSREQYF

V: TRBV29-1
J: TRBJ1-2
D: .
size: .
DNA: TGCAGCGTTGAAGTTTGGCAGGGTGTTGGCTACACCTTC
CDR3: CSVEVWQGVGYTF

V: TRBV30
J: TRBJ2-7
D: .
size: .
DNA: TGTGCCTGGAGTGTACAGTATCAGCCGCAGTACTTC
CDR3: CAWSVQYQPQYF

V: TRBV6-2/TRBV6-3
J: TRBJ1-5
D: .
size: .
DNA: TGTGCCAGCAGTTCACCTGGGGGTCAGCCCCAGCATTTT
CDR3: CASSSPGGQPQHF

V: TRBV2
J: TRBJ2-1
D: .
size: .
DNA: TGTGCCAGCAGTGTCGGCAGAGGGTCCTTTGAGCAGTTCTTC
CDR3: CASSVGRGSFEQFF

V: TRBV5-6
J: TRBJ1-6
D: TRBD1
size: .
DNA: TGTGCCAGCAGCCTGGACAGGGAGGGACCCCTCCACTTT
CDR3: CASSLDREGPLHF